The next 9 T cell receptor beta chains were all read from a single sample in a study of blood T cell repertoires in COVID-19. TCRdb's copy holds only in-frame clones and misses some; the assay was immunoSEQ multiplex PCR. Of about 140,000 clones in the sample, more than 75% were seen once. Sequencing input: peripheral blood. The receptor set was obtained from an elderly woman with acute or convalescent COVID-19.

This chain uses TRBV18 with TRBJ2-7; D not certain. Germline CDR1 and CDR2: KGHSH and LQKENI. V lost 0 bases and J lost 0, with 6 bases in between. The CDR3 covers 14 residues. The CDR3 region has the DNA TGTGCCAGCTCACCACCCTCTACCTCCTACGAGCAGTACTTC. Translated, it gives CASSPPSTSYEQYF.

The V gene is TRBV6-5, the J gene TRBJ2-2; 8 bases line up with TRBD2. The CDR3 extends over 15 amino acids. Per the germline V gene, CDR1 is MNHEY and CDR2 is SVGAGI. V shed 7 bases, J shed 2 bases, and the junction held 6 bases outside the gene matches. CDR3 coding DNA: TGTGCCAGCACCACACTAGCGGTTAACACCGGGGAGCTGTTTTTT. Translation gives CASTTLAVNTGELFF.

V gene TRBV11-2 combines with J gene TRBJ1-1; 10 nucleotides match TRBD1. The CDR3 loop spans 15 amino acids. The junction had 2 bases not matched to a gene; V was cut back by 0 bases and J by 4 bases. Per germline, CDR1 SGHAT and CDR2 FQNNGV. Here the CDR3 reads CASSLDRDRGTEAFF. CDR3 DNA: TGTGCCAGCAGCTTAGACCGGGACAGGGGCACTGAAGCTTTCTTT.

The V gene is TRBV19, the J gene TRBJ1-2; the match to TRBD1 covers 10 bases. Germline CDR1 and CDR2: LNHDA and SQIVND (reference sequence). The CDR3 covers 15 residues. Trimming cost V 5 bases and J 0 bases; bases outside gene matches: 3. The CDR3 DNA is TGTGCCAGTAGTGGACAGGGGGATTCTAACTATGGCTACACCTTC. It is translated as CASSGQGDSNYGYTF.

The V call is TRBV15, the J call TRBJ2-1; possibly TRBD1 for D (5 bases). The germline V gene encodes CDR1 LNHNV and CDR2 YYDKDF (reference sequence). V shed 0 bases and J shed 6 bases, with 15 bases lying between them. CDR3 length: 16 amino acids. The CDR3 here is CATSRDWQGPGNEQFF. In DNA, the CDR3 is TGTGCCACCAGCAGAGATTGGCAGGGTCCGGGCAATGAGCAGTTCTTC.

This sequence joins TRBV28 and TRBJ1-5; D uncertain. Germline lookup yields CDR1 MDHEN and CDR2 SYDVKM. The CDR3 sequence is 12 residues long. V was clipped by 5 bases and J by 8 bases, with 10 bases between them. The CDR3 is CASSPPGKPQHF. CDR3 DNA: TGTGCCAGCAGTCCTCCGGGGAAGCCCCAGCATTTT. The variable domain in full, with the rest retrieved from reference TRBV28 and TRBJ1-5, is DVKVTQSSRYLVKRTGEKVFLECVQDMDHENMFWYRQDPGLGLRLIYFSYDVKMKEKGDIPEGYSVSREKKERFSLILESASTNQTSMYLCASSPPGKPQHFGDGTRLSIL.

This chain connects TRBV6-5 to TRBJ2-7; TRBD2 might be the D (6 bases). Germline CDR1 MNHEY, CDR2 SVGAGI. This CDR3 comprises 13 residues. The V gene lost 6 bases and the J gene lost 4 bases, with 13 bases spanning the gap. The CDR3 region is CASRTEGRYEQYF. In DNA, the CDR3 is TGTGCCAGCAGGACGGAGGGGCGGTACGAGCAGTACTTC.

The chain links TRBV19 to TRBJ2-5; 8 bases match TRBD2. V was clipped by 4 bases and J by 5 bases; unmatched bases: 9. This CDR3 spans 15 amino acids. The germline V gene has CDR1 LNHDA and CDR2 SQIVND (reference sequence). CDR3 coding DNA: TGTGCCAGTAGTACGTCGGGGGGGGGCCGGGAGACCCAGTACTTC. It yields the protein CASSTSGGGRETQYF.

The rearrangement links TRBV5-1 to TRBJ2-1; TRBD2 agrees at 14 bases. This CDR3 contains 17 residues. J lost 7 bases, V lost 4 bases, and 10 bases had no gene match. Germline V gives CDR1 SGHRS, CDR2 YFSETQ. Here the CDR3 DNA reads TGCGCCAGCAGCGTGGGACTAGCGGGGGTCCAGGTAAATGAGCAGTTCTTC. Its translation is CASSVGLAGVQVNEQFF.